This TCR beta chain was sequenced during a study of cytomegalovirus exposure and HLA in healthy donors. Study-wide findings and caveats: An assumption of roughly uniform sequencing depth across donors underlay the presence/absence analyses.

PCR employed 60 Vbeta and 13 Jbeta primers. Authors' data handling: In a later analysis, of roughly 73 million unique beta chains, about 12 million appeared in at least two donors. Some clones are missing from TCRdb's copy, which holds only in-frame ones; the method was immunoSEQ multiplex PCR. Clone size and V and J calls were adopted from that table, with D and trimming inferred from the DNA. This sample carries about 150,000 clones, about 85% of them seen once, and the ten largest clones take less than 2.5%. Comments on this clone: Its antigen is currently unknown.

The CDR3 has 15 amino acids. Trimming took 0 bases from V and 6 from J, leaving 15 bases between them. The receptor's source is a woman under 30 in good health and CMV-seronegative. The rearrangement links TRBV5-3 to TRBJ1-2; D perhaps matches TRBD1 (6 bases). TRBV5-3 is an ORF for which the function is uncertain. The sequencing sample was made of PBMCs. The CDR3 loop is CARSLARGAADGYTF. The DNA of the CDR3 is TGTGCCAGAAGCTTGGCCCGGGGGGCAGCGGATGGCTACACCTTC.